These 20 T cell receptor beta chains originate from one sample sequenced in a study of T-cell reconstitution after alpha-beta-depleted transplantation in children. Unique molecular identifiers were incorporated into the prepared TCRbeta library. TCRdb reprocessed the PCR reads with MiXCR, giving one entry per CDR3 protein. The sample has around 960,000 distinct CDR3 sequences; about 31% are singletons. Source: PBMCs, mostly from graft donor cells, taken 360 days after TCRalphabeta/CD19-depleted stem cell transplant. These receptors originate from a boy less than two years old who had a stem cell transplant for SCID, so the T cells may come from the graft donor.

This sequence joins TRBV24-1 and TRBJ2-5; unclear D gene. The germline V and J ends were trimmed by 5 bases and 2 bases, with 11 bases remaining between them. CDR1 is KGHDR and CDR2 is SFDVKD in the germline V gene. The CDR3 extends over 14 amino acids. CDR3 amino acids: CATSAGGVQETQYF. CDR3 DNA sequence: TGTGCCACCAGTGCGGGCGGCGTACAAGAGACCCAGTACTTC.

This clonotype was observed a few times. This chain links TRBV12-3 or TRBV12-4 with TRBJ1-5, with D possibly being TRBD1 (6 bases). The V gene lost 4 bases and the J gene lost 9 bases, with 13 bases spanning the gap. The length of the CDR3 is 13 residues. This CDR3 is CASSYHREMPQHF. CDR3 nucleotides: TGTGCCAGCAGTTACCACAGGGAGATGCCCCAGCATTTT.

The chain links TRBV7-2 to TRBJ2-2, with D possibly matching TRBD2 (5 bases). The V end lost 9 bases, the J end lost 5 bases, and 13 bases lay between the germline ends. This CDR3 region has 13 residues. CDR1 is SGHTA, CDR2 FQGNSA, per germline. CDR3 region: CASQRYWTGELFF. The CDR3 DNA reads as TGTGCCAGTCAGCGGTATTGGACCGGGGAGCTGTTTTTT.

The chain recombines TRBV4-1 with TRBJ2-1; TRBD1 agrees at 9 bases. Germline V gene sequence: CDR1 MGHRA, CDR2 YSYEKL. The CDR3 is 16 residues long. V trimming: 2 bases; J trimming: 8 bases; junction bases outside the gene matches: 10. The CDR3 loop reads CASSQTIWDRVDEQFF. In DNA, the CDR3 is TGCGCCAGCAGCCAAACGATCTGGGACAGGGTTGATGAGCAGTTCTTC.

The sample holds many counts of this clonotype. V gene TRBV9 combines with J gene TRBJ1-5; 11 bases map to TRBD1. This CDR3 contains 15 residues. CDR1 SGDLS and CDR2 YYNGEE come from the germline V gene. With V trimmed by 0 bases and J by 7 bases, 3 bases remained unmatched. CDR3 coding DNA: TGTGCCAGCAGCGTAGGGACAGGGGGCAGGCAGCCCCAGCATTTT. Translating it yields CASSVGTGGRQPQHF.

The sample holds one count of this clonotype. V and J are TRBV29-1 and TRBJ1-2; D gene unclear. The CDR3 length is 12 residues. Germline lookup yields CDR1 SQVTM and CDR2 ANQGSEA. V was clipped by 3 bases and J by 2 bases, with 7 bases between them. The CDR3 is CSVERINYGYTF. The CDR3 DNA follows: TGCAGCGTTGAGAGGATCAACTATGGCTACACCTTC.

The chain combines TRBV12-3 or TRBV12-4 with TRBJ2-1; tentatively, D is TRBD1 (5 bases). This CDR3 is built from 15 residues. Trimming stripped 6 bases from V and 6 bases from J, with 18 bases between. Here the CDR3 DNA reads TGTGCCAGCAGGATTTCGACCTCAGGGTCCAATGAGCAGTTCTTC. Translated, it gives CASRISTSGSNEQFF.

The CDR3 reads CSVAQGVNQPQHF. The CDR3 bases are TGCAGTGTCGCACAGGGGGTGAATCAGCCCCAGCATTTT. The chain couples TRBV20-1 to TRBJ1-5, with 8 bases lining up with TRBD1. Trimming at V came to 7 bases and at J to 4 bases, leaving 6 bases not matched to a gene. The germline gives CDR1 DFQATT, CDR2 SNEGSKA (reference sequence). The length of the CDR3 is 13 residues.

The V gene is TRBV10-3, the J gene TRBJ2-3; TRBD1 aligns across 9 bases. The junction had 12 bases not matched to a gene; V was cut back by 5 bases and J by 3 bases. CDR3 length: 17 amino acids. Germline V gene data show CDR1 as ENHRY and CDR2 as SYGVKD. This chain's CDR3 is CAISSLPGQGTTDTQYF. Here the CDR3 DNA reads TGTGCCATCAGTTCTCTCCCAGGACAGGGGACGACAGATACGCAGTATTTT.

The CDR3 protein is CASSISGGGADTQYF. CDR3 DNA: TGTGCCAGCAGTATTAGCGGGGGGGGCGCAGATACGCAGTATTTT. The chain has TRBV7-2 and TRBJ2-3, with 11 bases aligning to TRBD2. The CDR3 is 15 amino acids. Germline CDR1 and CDR2: SGHTA and FQGNSA. V was clipped by 6 bases and J by 4 bases; unmatched bases: 6.

This clonotype has a handful of counts. V is TRBV4-3 and J is TRBJ2-6; D tentatively fits TRBD1 or TRBD2 (5 bases each). This CDR3 comprises 19 residues. Trimming removed 3 bases at V and 2 bases at J, with 20 bases between. Looked up from germline, CDR1 is LGHNA and CDR2 is YSLEER. The CDR3 DNA reads TGCGCCAGCAGCCAGGGGGATAACAGTGAGGGACCTGGGGCCAACGTCCTGACTTTC. As protein: CASSQGDNSEGPGANVLTF.

The V gene is TRBV5-5, the J gene TRBJ1-2; D is undetermined. The CDR3 contains 12 residues. V shed 2 bases and J shed 4 bases, with 6 bases lying between them. Germline V gene sequence: CDR1 SGHKS, CDR2 YYEKEE (reference sequence). CDR3 nucleotides: TGTGCCAGCAGCTTTAATCTCTATGGCTACACCTTC. Translating gives CASSFNLYGYTF.

The CDR3 bases are TGTGCCACTCCACGGGGGGGGAGTAGAACTGAAGCTTTCTTT. Residues: CATPRGGSRTEAFF. The V and J genes are TRBV2 and TRBJ1-1, with D perhaps matching TRBD1 (5 bases). Germline V gene data show CDR1 as SNHLY and CDR2 as FYNNEI. The CDR3 runs 14 residues. Trimming removed 10 bases from V and 5 bases from J, with 20 bases in between.

This sequence joins TRBV28 and TRBJ2-3; D is ambiguous. This CDR3 region has 13 residues. Germline CDR1 reads MDHEN; CDR2 reads SYDVKM. Between the trimmed V and J ends, which lost 8 bases and 3 bases, there was a span of 12 bases. CDR3 sequence: CASGIPPTDTQYF. Here the CDR3 DNA reads TGTGCCAGCGGCATCCCCCCGACAGATACGCAGTATTTT.

V usage is TRBV12-3 or TRBV12-4 and J usage is TRBJ1-2, with 9 positions matching TRBD1. V trimming: 5 bases; J trimming: 7 bases; junction bases outside the gene matches: 8. The length of the CDR3 is 14 residues. In DNA form, the CDR3 reads TGTGCCAGCAGTCCTACAGGGGGCTCTCCTGGCTACACCTTC. Residues: CASSPTGGSPGYTF.

This clonotype was seen ten or more times. The chain carries TRBV11-2 and TRBJ2-5; 8 bases fit TRBD2. The germline V gene has CDR1 SGHAT and CDR2 FQNNGV. The CDR3 has 14 amino acids. V was clipped by 5 bases and J by 5 bases; unmatched bases: 7. As DNA, the CDR3 is TGTGCCAGCAGCCCAAGGACTAGCCGGGAGACCCAGTACTTC. This translates into CASSPRTSRETQYF.

The chain has TRBV7-3 and TRBJ1-1, with unresolved D. The CDR3 contains 13 residues. The germline gives CDR1 SGHTA, CDR2 FQGTGA. Trimming removed 6 bases from V and 1 base from J, with 9 bases in between. CDR3 residues: CASSLHQNTEAFF. CDR3 coding DNA: TGTGCCAGCAGTCTCCACCAGAACACTGAAGCTTTCTTT.

The chain combines TRBV7-8 with TRBJ2-7, with D perhaps assigned TRBD1 or TRBD2 (5 bases each). The CDR3 sequence is 14 residues long. Trimming removed 4 bases from V and 3 bases from J, with 13 bases in between. CDR1 SGHVS and CDR2 FQNEAQ come from the germline V gene. The CDR3 region is CASSSPGTIYEQYF. As DNA, the CDR3 is TGTGCCAGCAGCTCCCCCGGGACGATCTACGAGCAGTACTTC.

This clonotype was detected a few times. V usage is TRBV19 and J usage is TRBJ2-3; 7 bases fit TRBD1. This CDR3 comprises 17 residues. Germline V gives CDR1 LNHDA, CDR2 SQIVND (reference sequence). With V trimmed by 6 bases and J by 6 bases, 18 bases remained unmatched. CDR3 region: CASSTRDSGLPTDTQYF. CDR3 nucleotides: TGTGCCAGTAGCACCCGGGACAGCGGCCTCCCCACGGATACGCAGTATTTT.

The genes are TRBV29-1 and TRBJ1-1, with D possibly being TRBD1 (5 bases). V shed 2 bases and J shed 4 bases, with 20 bases lying between them. Per the germline V gene, CDR1 is SQVTM and CDR2 is ANQGSEA. The CDR3 contains 16 residues. The CDR3 coding sequence is TGCAGCGTTGAAAACGACGGGGTGGGACCCCTCACTGAAGCTTTCTTT. Its protein is CSVENDGVGPLTEAFF.